Below are 17 T cell receptor beta chains sequenced from a single sample in a study of T cells in Graves' hyperthyroidism and ophthalmopathy. TCR beta CDR3 sequences were amplified from RNA transcripts. The primer set for the first-round RT-PCR of the TCR CDR3 was HTBI. TCRdb processed the multiplex PCR reads anew with MiXCR; each CDR3 protein has one entry. This sample has under 350,000 distinct CDR3 sequences; 15% to 20% occur once, and the top ten carry approximately 49%. Sample: blood. These receptors came from a woman aged 45-60 years with Graves' hyperthyroidism.

This clonotype was detected ten times or more. Here the CDR3 DNA reads TGTGCCAGCTCACCACCGCACAGTAATGAGCAGTTCTTC. Translation: CASSPPHSNEQFF. The rearrangement joins TRBV18 to TRBJ2-1, with D hard to call. The ends were cut back, 0 bases at V and 7 bases at J, with 7 bases in the middle. The CDR3 has 13 amino acids. CDR1 and CDR2 from the germline V gene are KGHSH and LQKENI.

This chain links TRBV6-2 or TRBV6-3 with TRBJ2-1; the D gene could be TRBD1 or TRBD2 (6 bases each). CDR3 length: 11 amino acids. CDR1 is MNHEY and CDR2 is SVGEGT in the germline V gene. The V gene lost 7 bases and the J gene lost 8 bases, with 9 bases spanning the gap. CDR3 region: CASTGGHEQFF. CDR3 sequence (DNA): TGTGCCAGCACTGGGGGGCATGAGCAGTTCTTC.

Comment on this clonotype: A much larger clone is a single base away; this may be a read error. Since the CDR3 does not end with the conserved phenylalanine or tryptophan, this likely comes from a read error. The chain uses TRBV5-5 and TRBJ2-5, with a weak D call TRBD2 (6 bases). V was cut by 5 bases and J by 4 bases, with 24 bases left in between. This CDR3 region has 17 residues. Germline V gene sequence: CDR1 SGHKS, CDR2 YYEKEE (reference sequence). The CDR3 reads CASSRGVQGGQGETQYL. The CDR3 DNA reads as TGTGCCAGCAGTCGAGGCGTGCAGGGAGGCCAAGGAGAGACCCAGTACCTC.

This clonotype was seen a few times. The J gene is TRBJ1-4, the V gene TRBV28; possibly TRBD1 for D (6 bases). V was pared by 6 bases and J by 3 bases, with 14 bases between. Germline CDR1 MDHEN, CDR2 SYDVKM. This CDR3 has 15 amino acids. The CDR3 region has the DNA TGTGCCAGCAGCCAGGGGCCCCCGGCTAATGAAAAACTGTTTTTT. Translation: CASSQGPPANEKLFF.

This clonotype was counted between two and nine times. The rearrangement links TRBV19 to TRBJ1-2, with TRBD1 as a possible D gene (6 bases). Per the germline V gene, CDR1 is LNHDA and CDR2 is SQIVND (reference sequence). V was cut by 11 bases and J by 8 bases, with 15 bases left in between. This CDR3 comprises 11 residues. This CDR3 is CAGGRGRGYTF. For the CDR3, the DNA is TGTGCCGGAGGCAGGGGAAGAGGCTACACCTTC.

This sequence joins TRBV6-2 or TRBV6-3 and TRBJ2-7, with 13 bases lining up with TRBD2. The CDR3 contains 17 residues. CDR1 and CDR2 (germline): MNHEY, SVGEGT. Trimming took 5 bases from V and 2 from J; bases not matched to a gene: 9. Here the CDR3 DNA reads TGTGCCAGCAGTCGCCCCCCACTAGCGGGGGGGCCCTACGAGCAGTACGTC. Its protein is CASSRPPLAGGPYEQYV.

This clonotype was detected a few times. The chain couples TRBV25-1 to TRBJ1-1; the D is unclear. The length of the CDR3 is 13 residues. The V end was cut by 6 bases, the J end by 4 bases, with 12 bases between. CDR1 and CDR2 (germline): MGHDK, SYGVNS. DNA of the CDR3: TGTGCCAGCAGGGGTGAAGGGCTCACTGAAGCTTTCTTT. Residues: CASRGEGLTEAFF.

V usage is TRBV27 and J usage is TRBJ1-5; 7 bases line up with TRBD1. The CDR3 extends over 14 amino acids. V shed 4 bases and J 9 bases; nucleotides not matched to a gene: 9. Germline V gives CDR1 MNHEY, CDR2 SMNVEV (reference sequence). This CDR3 reads CASSYIQGGRPQHF. DNA for the CDR3: TGTGCCAGCAGTTACATCCAGGGGGGTAGGCCCCAGCATTTT.

At least ten counts were recorded for this clonotype. V is TRBV6-1 and J is TRBJ2-5, with 7 nucleotides matching TRBD1. CDR3 size: 13 residues. V gave up 5 bases and J gave up 5 bases; unmatched junction bases: 5. Germline V gene sequence: CDR1 MNHNS, CDR2 SASEGT. This CDR3 reads CASSPGQAETQYF. The CDR3 DNA reads TGTGCCAGCAGTCCCGGACAGGCGGAGACCCAGTACTTC.

This clonotype was observed many times. This sequence joins TRBV12-3 or TRBV12-4 and TRBJ2-3; D perhaps matches TRBD2 (5 bases). This CDR3 region has 14 residues. Trimming removed 5 bases at V and 0 bases at J, with 9 bases between. CDR3 region: CASSTTTSTDTQYF. The CDR3 DNA sequence: TGTGCCAGCAGTACGACTACTAGCACAGATACGCAGTATTTT.

This clonotype was found many times. The rearrangement links TRBV6-1 to TRBJ1-1; 8 bases align to TRBD1. CDR3 length: 17 amino acids. Germline CDR1 and CDR2: MNHNS and SASEGT. The V and J ends lost 6 bases and 1 base, in that order; junction bases with no gene match: 13. The CDR3 loop reads CASSTTTQGAWNTEAFF. CDR3 nucleotide sequence: TGTGCCAGCAGCACTACCACTCAGGGGGCATGGAACACTGAAGCTTTCTTT.

This clonotype was recorded a few times. V and J are TRBV3-1 and TRBJ2-1; D may be TRBD1 or TRBD2 (5 bases each). In germline, CDR1 is LGHDT, CDR2 YNNKEL (reference sequence). Trimming removed 4 bases at V and 6 bases at J, with 16 bases between. This CDR3 has 15 residues. CDR3: CASSPGARGFNEQFF. The CDR3 DNA reads TGTGCCAGCAGCCCCGGGGCTCGAGGGTTCAATGAGCAGTTCTTC.

This clonotype occurred once. CDR3 in amino acids: CASSLRGGVDEAFF. CDR3 coding DNA: TGTGCCAGCAGCCTCCGGGGGGGGGTCGATGAAGCTTTCTTT. The gene calls are TRBV7-6 and TRBJ1-1, with D tentatively TRBD1 (5 bases). Germline-derived CDR1 and CDR2 are SGHVS and FNYEAQ. V was pared by 5 bases and J by 7 bases, with 17 bases between. The CDR3 totals 14 residues.

This clonotype was seen a single time. The chain links TRBV12-3 or TRBV12-4 to TRBJ2-3; TRBD2 matches at 13 bases. V lost 5 bases, J lost 8 bases, and 10 bases stayed unmatched. The CDR3 spans 16 residues. CDR3 sequence: CASSLGTSGKTGTQYF. The DNA for the CDR3 is TGTGCCAGCAGTCTTGGGACTAGCGGGAAAACCGGTACGCAGTATTTT.

The chain joins TRBV2 to TRBJ2-3; D might be TRBD2 (6 bases). Germline V gene sequence: CDR1 SNHLY, CDR2 FYNNEI. The V and J ends lost 6 bases and 5 bases respectively, with 12 bases between them. This CDR3 region has 13 residues. CDR3 protein: CASSIGDLDTQYF. The CDR3, as DNA: TGTGCCAGCAGCATCGGGGACTTAGATACGCAGTATTTT.

The rearrangement joins TRBV28 to TRBJ1-4; possibly TRBD1 for D (6 bases). The CDR3 totals 14 residues. The V gene's germline CDR1 is MDHEN and CDR2 SYDVKM. The V end was cut by 7 bases, the J end by 3 bases, with 12 bases between. The CDR3 sequence is CASTTGGPNEKLFF. CDR3 coding DNA: TGTGCCAGCACAACGGGGGGCCCTAATGAAAAACTGTTTTTT.

The sample holds a few counts of this clonotype. The V and J genes are TRBV28 and TRBJ1-2, with D uncertain. CDR3 length equals 12 residues. Germline values: CDR1 MDHEN, CDR2 SYDVKM. The V end was cut by 5 bases, the J end by 7 bases, with 11 bases between. CDR3 bases: TGTGCCAGCAGTCTAAACCGGGGTGGCTACACCTTC. Translating gives CASSLNRGGYTF.